This T cell receptor (beta chain) was sequenced during a study of cytomegalovirus exposure and HLA in healthy donors. Study-wide findings and caveats: While the bulk of TCR sequences proved rare, some public TCRs turned up in many donors. Later work associated 16,951 TCR beta sequences with HLA alleles at 0.05 false discovery rate.

V shed 4 bases, J shed 4 bases, and the junction held 6 bases outside the gene matches. This CDR3 spans 15 amino acids. Germline V lookup: CDR1 SGHNT, CDR2 YYREEE (reference sequence). Primers: 60 Vbeta forward and 13 Jbeta reverse. TCRdb keeps only in-frame clones here, not all; method: immunoSEQ multiplex PCR. The sample includes 100,000 to 150,000 clones, about 81% seen only once; the top ten take less than 2%. As for this clone: Its cognate antigen is unknown.

The sequenced sample consisted of PBMCs. The rearrangement joins TRBV5-4 to TRBJ1-3; 9 bases align to TRBD1. This clonotype was obtained from a man aged 35 to 55 in good health and CMV-seronegative. In nucleotides, the CDR3 is TGTGCCAGCAGCCTTAAACAGGGGGCGGGAAACACCATATATTTT. The encoded protein is CASSLKQGAGNTIYF.